This T cell receptor beta chain was identified in a study of control samples from healthy donors and cancer patients (dated by TCRdb to between 2020 and 2021). The receptor library was made with the immunoSEQ multiplex PCR assay. TCRdb carries this immuneACCESS record with in-frame sequences only. Its versions omit some clonotypes, under half of them owing to an unresolved V gene in the studies checked, with the rest unexplained. The sample table contains about 110,000 clones; only one count was recorded for around nine tenths of them. 4.4% of the sample is in the top ten clones. Looking up the germline V gene yields CDR1 MNHEY and CDR2 SVGAGI. The cysteine opens and the phenylalanine closes a CDR3 of 15 amino acids. The entry retains the CDR3 DNA only, 45 bases that are in frame from base 1. Relative to germline, V is 0 bases shorter and J is 5 bases shorter, with 13 bases between their ends. To note about this clone: Its antigen remains unidentified. No much larger clone is present one base from it, and per-base qualities are unavailable.

Sequencing input: blood. This TCR was sampled from a human donor in good health. The donor label of this sample is uncertain. The chain is encoded by TRBV6-5 joined to TRBJ2-5; the D gene cannot be resolved beyond TRBD1 or TRBD2, each matching 5 bases. The sequenced DNA: TGTGCCAGCAGTTACTCCGGGGCTCAACAGGAGACCCAGTACTTC. Translated, this is CASSYSGAQQETQYF.